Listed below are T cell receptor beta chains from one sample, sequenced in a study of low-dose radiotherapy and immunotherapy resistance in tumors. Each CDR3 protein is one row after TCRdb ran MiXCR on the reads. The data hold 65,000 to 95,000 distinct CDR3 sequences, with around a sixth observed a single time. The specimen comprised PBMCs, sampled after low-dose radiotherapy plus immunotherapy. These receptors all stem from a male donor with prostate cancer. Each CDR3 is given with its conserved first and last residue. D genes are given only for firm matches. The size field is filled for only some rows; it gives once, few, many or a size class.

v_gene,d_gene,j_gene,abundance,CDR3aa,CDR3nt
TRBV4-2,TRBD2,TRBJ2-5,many,CASSQGTSGLQETQYF,TGTGCCAGCAGCCAAGGGACTAGCGGGCTTCAAGAGACCCAGTACTTC
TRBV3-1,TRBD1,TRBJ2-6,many,CASSPTGVGANVLTF,TGTGCCAGCAGTCCTACAGGGGTTGGGGCCAACGTCCTGACTTTC
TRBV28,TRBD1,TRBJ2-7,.,CASSSAAGGRQYF,TGTGCCAGCAGTTCAGCGGCAGGGGGCAGGCAGTACTTC
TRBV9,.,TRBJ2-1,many,CASSAGSQGPAYNEQFF,TGTGCCAGCAGCGCAGGTTCCCAGGGGCCAGCCTACAATGAGCAGTTCTTC
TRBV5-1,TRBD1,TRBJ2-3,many,CASSPQGDTQYF,TGCGCCAGCAGCCCACAGGGGGATACGCAGTATTTT
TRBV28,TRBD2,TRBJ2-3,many,CASSLSPSGTASDTQYF,TGTGCCAGCAGTTTAAGTCCTAGCGGGACGGCATCAGATACGCAGTATTTT
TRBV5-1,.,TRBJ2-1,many,CASSAEGSGPYNEQFF,TGCGCCAGCAGCGCCGAGGGGAGCGGCCCTTACAATGAGCAGTTCTTC
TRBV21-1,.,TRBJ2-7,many,CASSKGRVGSGEQYF,TGTGCCAGCAGCAAAGGGAGGGTAGGTTCGGGAGAGCAGTACTTC
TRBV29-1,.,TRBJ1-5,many,CSVAGANQPQHF,TGCAGCGTTGCAGGGGCCAATCAGCCCCAGCATTTT
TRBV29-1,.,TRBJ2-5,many,CSVVRGLQETQYF,TGCAGCGTCGTTCGGGGCTTACAGGAGACCCAGTACTTC
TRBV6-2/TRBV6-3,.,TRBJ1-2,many,CASSWTQVNYGYTF,TGTGCCAGCAGTTGGACACAAGTTAACTATGGCTACACCTTC
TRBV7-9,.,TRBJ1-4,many,CASSLGRTSATNEKLFF,TGTGCCAGCAGCTTAGGGCGGACAAGCGCAACTAATGAAAAACTGTTTTTT
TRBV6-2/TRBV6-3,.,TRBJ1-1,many,CASSRVMNTEAFF,TGTGCCAGCAGCCGGGTCATGAACACTGAAGCTTTCTTT
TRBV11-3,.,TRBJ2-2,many,CASGRGGTGELFF,TGTGCCAGTGGAAGAGGGGGCACCGGGGAGCTGTTTTTT
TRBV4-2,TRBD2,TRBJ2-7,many,CASSQESGASGGYEQYF,TGTGCCAGCAGCCAAGAGAGTGGGGCTAGCGGAGGCTACGAGCAGTACTTC
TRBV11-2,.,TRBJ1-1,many,CASSFYTEAFF,TGTGCCAGCAGTTTCTACACTGAAGCTTTCTTT
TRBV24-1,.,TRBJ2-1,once,CATSETGNYNEQFF,TGTGCCACCAGTGAAACCGGCAATTACAATGAGCAGTTCTTC
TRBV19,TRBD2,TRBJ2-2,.,CASRLAGAGRGTGELFF,TGTGCCAGCAGACTAGCGGGAGCAGGCCGGGGCACCGGGGAGCTGTTTTTT
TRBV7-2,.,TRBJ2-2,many,CASSFVGAGELFF,TGTGCCAGCAGCTTTGTCGGAGCCGGGGAGCTGTTTTTT
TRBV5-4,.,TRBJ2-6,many,CASSWGDGGGSGANVLTF,TGTGCCAGCAGCTGGGGGGACGGGGGTGGCTCTGGGGCCAACGTCCTGACTTTC
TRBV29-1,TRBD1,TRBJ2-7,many,CSVELPPGTGGEQYF,TGCAGCGTTGAGCTCCCCCCCGGGACAGGGGGCGAGCAGTACTTC
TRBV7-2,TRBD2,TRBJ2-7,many,CASSLAGGIYEQYF,TGTGCCAGCAGCTTAGCGGGAGGGATCTACGAGCAGTACTTC
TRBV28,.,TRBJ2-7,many,CASENAYEQYF,TGTGCCAGCGAAAACGCCTACGAGCAGTACTTC
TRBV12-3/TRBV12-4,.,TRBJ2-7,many,CASSLGLSYEQYF,TGTGCCAGCAGTTTAGGTCTATCCTACGAGCAGTACTTC
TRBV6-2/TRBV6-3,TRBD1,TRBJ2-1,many,CASSVQGAANRGVRRDNEQFF,TGTGCCAGCAGTGTACAGGGGGCGGCGAATCGAGGTGTTAGGAGGGACAATGAGCAGTTCTTC
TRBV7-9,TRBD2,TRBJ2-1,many,CASSLPPRLAGGRNEQFF,TGTGCCAGCAGCTTACCTCCGAGACTAGCGGGAGGGAGGAATGAGCAGTTCTTC
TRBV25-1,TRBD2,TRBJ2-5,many,CASSEPGTSGSGTQYF,TGTGCCAGCAGTGAACCCGGGACTAGCGGGAGCGGGACCCAGTACTTC
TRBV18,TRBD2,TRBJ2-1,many,CASSRLLGLAAGYNEQFF,TGTGCCAGCTCCCGGCTTTTAGGACTAGCGGCGGGATACAATGAGCAGTTCTTC
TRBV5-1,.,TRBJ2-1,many,CASSLETASYNEQFF,TGCGCCAGCAGCTTGGAGACAGCCTCCTACAATGAGCAGTTCTTC
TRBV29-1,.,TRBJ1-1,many,CSVDEDFTEAFF,TGCAGCGTCGATGAGGACTTCACTGAAGCTTTCTTT
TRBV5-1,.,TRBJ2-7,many,CASSLDRSAYEQYF,TGCGCCAGCAGCTTGGACAGAAGTGCCTACGAGCAGTACTTC
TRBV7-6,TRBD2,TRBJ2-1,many,CASSLVALAGGNEQFF,TGTGCCAGCAGCTTAGTCGCACTAGCGGGAGGGAATGAGCAGTTCTTC
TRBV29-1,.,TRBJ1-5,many,CSVAENSNQPQHF,TGCAGCGTTGCGGAAAATAGCAATCAGCCCCAGCATTTT
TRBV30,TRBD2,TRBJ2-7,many,CAWSRLAGDYEQYF,TGTGCCTGGAGTCGCCTAGCGGGCGACTACGAGCAGTACTTC
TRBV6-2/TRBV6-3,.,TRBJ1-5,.,CASTQSGVFQPQHF,TGTGCCAGCACTCAGAGCGGGGTCTTTCAGCCCCAGCATTTT
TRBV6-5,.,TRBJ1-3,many,CASRPDSSGNTIYF,TGTGCCAGCAGACCCGACAGCTCTGGAAACACCATATATTTT